This T cell receptor beta chain is drawn from a study of blood T cell repertoires in COVID-19. Measured with immunoSEQ multiplex PCR; TCRdb has only the in-frame clones, and not every one. The data show some 350,000 clones, about 89% seen once. The count of this clone is one. This CDR3 is built from 14 residues. After removal of 3 bases from V and 6 bases from J, the junction contained 6 bases not matched to a gene. CDR1 and CDR2 (germline): SEHNR, FQNEAQ (reference sequence). This chain connects TRBV7-9 to TRBJ2-7; 9 nucleotides align to TRBD1. Sequences were obtained from peripheral blood. The clonotype comes from a woman aged 25 to 39 with COVID-19, enrolled during active disease. The DNA of the CDR3 is TGTGCCAGCAGCTTCCCGGGACAGGGAGTCGAGCAGTACGTC. Its protein is CASSFPGQGVEQYV.